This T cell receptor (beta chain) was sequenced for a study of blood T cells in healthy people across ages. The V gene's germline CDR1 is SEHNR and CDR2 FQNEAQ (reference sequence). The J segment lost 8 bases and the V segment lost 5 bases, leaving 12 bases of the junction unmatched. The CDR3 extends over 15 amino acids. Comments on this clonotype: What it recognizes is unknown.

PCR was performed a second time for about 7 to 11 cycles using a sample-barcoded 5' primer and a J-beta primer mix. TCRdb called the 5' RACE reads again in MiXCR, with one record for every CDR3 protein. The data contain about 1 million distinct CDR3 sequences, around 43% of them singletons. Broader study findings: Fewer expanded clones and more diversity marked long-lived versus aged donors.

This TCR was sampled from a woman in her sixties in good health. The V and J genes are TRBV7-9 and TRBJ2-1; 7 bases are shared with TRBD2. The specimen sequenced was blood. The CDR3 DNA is TGTGCCAGCAGCCTCGGGGCGGGAGTGGTATATGAGCAGTTCTTC. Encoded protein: CASSLGAGVVYEQFF.